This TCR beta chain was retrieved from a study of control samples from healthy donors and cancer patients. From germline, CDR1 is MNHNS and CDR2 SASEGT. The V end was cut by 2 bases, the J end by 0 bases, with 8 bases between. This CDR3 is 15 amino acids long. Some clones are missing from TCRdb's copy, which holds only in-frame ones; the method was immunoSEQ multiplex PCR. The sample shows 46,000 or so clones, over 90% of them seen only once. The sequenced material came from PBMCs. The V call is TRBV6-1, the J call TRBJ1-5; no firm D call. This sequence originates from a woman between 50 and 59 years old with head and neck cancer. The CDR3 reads CASSEFGYSNQPQHF. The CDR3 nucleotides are TGTGCCAGCAGTGAATTCGGTTATAGCAATCAGCCCCAGCATTTT.